This T cell receptor (beta chain) was sequenced during a study of identical twins. Study conclusions and caveats: Cord blood beta clonotypes present at high abundance carried fewer insertions; no such pattern appeared in memory repertoires. Excess sharing by twins proved weaker in beta out-of-frame sequences.

TCRdb called the 5' RACE reads again in MiXCR, with one record for every CDR3 protein. This repertoire shows 500,000 to 650,000 distinct CDR3 sequences, 20% to 25% found once; its top ten account for around 0.48%. In every case, the donor was a healthy Caucasian. In the case of this clonotype: Its antigen is undetermined.

The CDR3 has 14 residues. V lost 0 bases and J lost 8, with 11 bases in between. CDR1 SGHTA and CDR2 FQGTGA come from the germline V gene. These same data were also listed under a study on yellow fever vaccine responses in identical twins.

Sequenced: CD4+ T cells sorted from blood. The sequence came from a woman between 18 and 30 years old in good health. The chain carries TRBV7-3 and TRBJ2-1; TRBD1 might be the D (5 bases). CDR3 bases: TGTGCCAGCAGCTTAACAGGGGCGCACTATGAGCAGTTCTTC. Protein sequence: CASSLTGAHYEQFF. The variable domain in full, completed from reference TRBV7-3 and TRBJ2-1, reads GAGVSQTPSNKVTEKGKYVELRCDPISGHTALYWYRQSLGQGPEFLIYFQGTGAADDSGLPNDRFFAVRPEGSVSTLKIQRTERGDSAVYLCASSLTGAHYEQFFGPGTRLTVL.